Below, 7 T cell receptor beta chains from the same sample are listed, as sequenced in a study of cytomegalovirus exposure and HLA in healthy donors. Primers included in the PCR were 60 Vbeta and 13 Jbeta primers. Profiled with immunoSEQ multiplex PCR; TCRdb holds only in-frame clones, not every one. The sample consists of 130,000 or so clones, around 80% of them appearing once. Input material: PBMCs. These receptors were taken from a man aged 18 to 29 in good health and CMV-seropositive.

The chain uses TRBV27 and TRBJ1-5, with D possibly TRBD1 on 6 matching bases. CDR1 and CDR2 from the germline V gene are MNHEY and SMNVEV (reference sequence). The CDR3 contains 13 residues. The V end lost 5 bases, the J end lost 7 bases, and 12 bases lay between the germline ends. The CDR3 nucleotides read TGTGCCAGCAGTATACAGGGCCGGCAGCCCCAGCATTTT. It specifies CASSIQGRQPQHF.

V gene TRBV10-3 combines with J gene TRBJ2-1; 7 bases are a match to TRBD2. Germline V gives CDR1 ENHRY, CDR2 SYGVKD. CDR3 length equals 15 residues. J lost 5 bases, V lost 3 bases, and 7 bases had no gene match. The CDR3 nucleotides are TGTGCCATCAGTGAAGGGACTACCTACAACAATGAGCAGTTCTTC. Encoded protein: CAISEGTTYNNEQFF.

CDR3 region: CASSVDPRNTGELFF. As DNA, the CDR3 is TGTGCCAGCAGCGTAGACCCGCGCAACACCGGGGAGCTGTTTTTT. V gene TRBV9 combines with J gene TRBJ2-2; unclear D gene. Germline V CDR1 and CDR2: SGDLS, YYNGEE. The CDR3 has 15 amino acids. With 0 bases removed from V and 2 bases from J, the gap between germline ends came to 8 bases.

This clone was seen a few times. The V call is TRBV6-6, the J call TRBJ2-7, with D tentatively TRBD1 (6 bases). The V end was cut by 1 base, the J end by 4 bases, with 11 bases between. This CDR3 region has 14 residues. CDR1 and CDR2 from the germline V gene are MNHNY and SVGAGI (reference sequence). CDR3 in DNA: TGTGCCAGCAGTTACTACAGGACAGAATACGAGCAGTACTTC. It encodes CASSYYRTEYEQYF.

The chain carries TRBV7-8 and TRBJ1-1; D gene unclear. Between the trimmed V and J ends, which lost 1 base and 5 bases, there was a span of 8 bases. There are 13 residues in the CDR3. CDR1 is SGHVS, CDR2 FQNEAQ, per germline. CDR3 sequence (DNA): TGTGCCAGCAGCTTAGTGACGGAGACTGAAGCTTTCTTT. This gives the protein CASSLVTETEAFF. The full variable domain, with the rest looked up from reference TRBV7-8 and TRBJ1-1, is GAGVSQSPRYKVAKRGQDVALRCDPISGHVSLFWYQQALGQGPEFLTYFQNEAQLDKSGLPSDRFFAERPEGSVSTLKIQRTQQEDSAVYLCASSLVTETEAFFGQGTRLTVV.

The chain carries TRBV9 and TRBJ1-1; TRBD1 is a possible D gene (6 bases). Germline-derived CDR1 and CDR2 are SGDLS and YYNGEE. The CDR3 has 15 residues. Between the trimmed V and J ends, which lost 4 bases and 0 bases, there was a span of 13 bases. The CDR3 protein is CASSPQDSLNTEAFF. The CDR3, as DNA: TGTGCCAGCAGCCCACAGGACAGCCTGAACACTGAAGCTTTCTTT.

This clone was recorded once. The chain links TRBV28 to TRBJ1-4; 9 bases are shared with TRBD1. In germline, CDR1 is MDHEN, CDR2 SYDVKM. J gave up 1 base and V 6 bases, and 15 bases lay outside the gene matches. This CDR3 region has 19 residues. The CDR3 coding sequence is TGTGCCAGCAGCCCCCAACCGGGACAGGGTATCAAAACTAATGAAAAACTGTTTTTT. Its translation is CASSPQPGQGIKTNEKLFF. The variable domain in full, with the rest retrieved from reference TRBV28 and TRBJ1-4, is DVKVTQSSRYLVKRTGEKVFLECVQDMDHENMFWYRQDPGLGLRLIYFSYDVKMKEKGDIPEGYSVSREKKERFSLILESASTNQTSMYLCASSPQPGQGIKTNEKLFFGSGTQLSVL.